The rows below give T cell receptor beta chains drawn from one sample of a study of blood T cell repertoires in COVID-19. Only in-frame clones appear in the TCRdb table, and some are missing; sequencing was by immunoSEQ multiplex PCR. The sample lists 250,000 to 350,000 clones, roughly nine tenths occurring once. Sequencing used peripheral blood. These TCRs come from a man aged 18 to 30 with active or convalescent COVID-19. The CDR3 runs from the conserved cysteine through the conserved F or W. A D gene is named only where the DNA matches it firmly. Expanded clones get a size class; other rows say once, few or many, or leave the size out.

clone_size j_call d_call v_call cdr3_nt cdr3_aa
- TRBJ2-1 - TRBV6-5 TGTGCCAGCATAACGTCAGTCTACAATGAGCAGTTCTTC CASITSVYNEQFF
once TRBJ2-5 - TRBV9 TGTGCCAGGAACTTAAACTGCGAAGAGACCCAGTACTTC CARNLNCEETQYF
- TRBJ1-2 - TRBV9 TGTGCCAGCAGCGTAGAGAGGGACTATGGCTACACCTTC CASSVERDYGYTF
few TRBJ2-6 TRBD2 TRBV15 TGTGCCACCAGCGCTAGCGGGAGGGCAAGCTCTGGGGCCAACGTCCTGACTTTC CATSASGRASSGANVLTF
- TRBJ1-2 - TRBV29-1 TGCAGCGTTGCCGCAGGCTCGGGAGGCTACACCTTC CSVAAGSGGYTF
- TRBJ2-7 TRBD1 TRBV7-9 TGTGCCAGCAGCTCCGGGACAGGGTTCGGGGAGCAGTACTTC CASSSGTGFGEQYF
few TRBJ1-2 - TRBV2 TGTGCCAGCAGTGAAGCGCGGCAGGGTTTGGCTGGCTACACCTTC CASSEARQGLAGYTF
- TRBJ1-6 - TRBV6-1 TGTGCCAGCAGTGAAATCTCCTGGACAGTCAATTCACCCCTCCACTTT CASSEISWTVNSPLHF
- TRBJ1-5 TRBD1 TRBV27 TGTGCCAGCAGTCTCCTTACAGGGGGAAATCAGCCCCAGCATTTT CASSLLTGGNQPQHF
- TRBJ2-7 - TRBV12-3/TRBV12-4 TGTGCCAGCAGTTCCGCGTACGAGCAGTACTTC CASSSAYEQYF
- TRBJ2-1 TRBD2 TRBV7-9 TGTGCCAGCAGACCCGGGACTACAGACAATGAGCAGTTCTTC CASRPGTTDNEQFF
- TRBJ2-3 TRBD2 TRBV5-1 TGCGCCAGCAGCGGACTAGCGGGGGACTCCAGGGATACGCAGTATTTT CASSGLAGDSRDTQYF
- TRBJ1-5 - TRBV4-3 TGCGCCAGCAGCCAAGATAGGCGGCAGCCCCAGCATTTT CASSQDRRQPQHF
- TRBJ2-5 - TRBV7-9 TGTGCCAGCAGCTCCGGACTGGGAACAGAGACCCAGTACTTC CASSSGLGTETQYF
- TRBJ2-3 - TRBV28 TGTGCCAGCAGTTCGCAGGGGGACTCACTCCTGGGGCCCACAGATACGCAGTATTTT CASSSQGDSLLGPTDTQYF
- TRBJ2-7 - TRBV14 TGTGCCAGCAGCCAAGTTGGGCCAGACGAGCAGTACTTC CASSQVGPDEQYF
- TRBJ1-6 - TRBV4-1 TGCGCCAGCAGCCAAGGTAAAGGGGTAGGGTCACCCCTCCACTTT CASSQGKGVGSPLHF
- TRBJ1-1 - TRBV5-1 TGCGCCAGCAGCTCCCATGCAGCTGACAGGAATGAAGCTTTCTTT CASSSHAADRNEAFF
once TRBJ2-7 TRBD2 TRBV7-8 TGTGCCAGCAGCTTCCCTGGGGAGGGGTCCTACGAGCAGTACTTC CASSFPGEGSYEQYF
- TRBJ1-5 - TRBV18 TGTGCCAGCTCACCAACGTGGGGGGGTGGCCAGCCCCAGCATTTT CASSPTWGGGQPQHF